A selection of T cell receptor beta chains follows, all from one sample in a study of blood T cell repertoires in COVID-19. TCRdb keeps only in-frame clones here, not all; method: immunoSEQ multiplex PCR. The data show some 350,000 clones, with more than 75% seen just once and around 3% held by the top ten. The specimen sequenced was peripheral blood. Receptor source: a human donor in a cohort sampled during active COVID-19. CDR3s include the opening cysteine and the closing phenylalanine or tryptophan. Fields, in order: CDR3 DNA, CDR3 protein, D gene, V gene, J gene, clone size. The D gene is left open where the match is weak. Expanded clones are given a class, and other clones once, few, many or no size at all.

cdr3_nt: TGTGCCAGTATCAGGCAGTTGGGTATGAACACTGAAGCTTTCTTT
cdr3_aa: CASIRQLGMNTEAFF
d_call: -
v_call: TRBV19
j_call: TRBJ1-1
clone_size: few

cdr3_nt: TGTGCCAGCAGCCACGTAGCGGGAGGGGAGGCAGATACGCAGTATTTT
cdr3_aa: CASSHVAGGEADTQYF
d_call: TRBD2
v_call: TRBV5-4
j_call: TRBJ2-3
clone_size: -

cdr3_nt: TGCGCCAGCAGCCAAGATCCCTCAGTAAACCTAGAGGGTGAAAAACTGTTTTTT
cdr3_aa: CASSQDPSVNLEGEKLFF
d_call: -
v_call: TRBV4-1
j_call: TRBJ1-4
clone_size: -

cdr3_nt: TGTGCCAGCAGCTCAGGGGCAATAGTACAGACCCAGTACTTC
cdr3_aa: CASSSGAIVQTQYF
d_call: -
v_call: TRBV7-9
j_call: TRBJ2-5
clone_size: -

cdr3_nt: TGCGCCAGCAGCCAGCAACACACGGGACTAGCGGTCCGAGAGCAGTTCTTC
cdr3_aa: CASSQQHTGLAVREQFF
d_call: TRBD2
v_call: TRBV4-1
j_call: TRBJ2-1
clone_size: -

cdr3_nt: TGTGCCAGTAGTAAGGTCCGGGGATCACCCCTCCACTTT
cdr3_aa: CASSKVRGSPLHF
d_call: -
v_call: TRBV19
j_call: TRBJ1-6
clone_size: -

cdr3_nt: TGTGCCAGCAGTTTATGGTCGGCGGGAATCACAGATACGCAGTATTTT
cdr3_aa: CASSLWSAGITDTQYF
d_call: -
v_call: TRBV28
j_call: TRBJ2-3
clone_size: -

cdr3_nt: TGTGCCAGCAGCCAGCCGGTCGACTCCCAAGAGACCCAGTACTTC
cdr3_aa: CASSQPVDSQETQYF
d_call: -
v_call: TRBV3-1/TRBV3-2
j_call: TRBJ2-5
clone_size: -

cdr3_nt: TGTGCCACCAGTGCATCTTGGGACAGGGGCTTGGAGCAGTACTTC
cdr3_aa: CATSASWDRGLEQYF
d_call: TRBD1
v_call: TRBV24-1
j_call: TRBJ2-7
clone_size: -

cdr3_nt: TGTGCCAGCAGTGAAAGTTGGGCTAGCGGGAACACAGATACGCAGTATTTT
cdr3_aa: CASSESWASGNTDTQYF
d_call: TRBD2
v_call: TRBV25-1
j_call: TRBJ2-3
clone_size: once

cdr3_nt: TGTGCCACCAGTGATTCAGCGACAGGGGATAACACTGAAGCTTTCTTT
cdr3_aa: CATSDSATGDNTEAFF
d_call: TRBD1
v_call: TRBV24-1
j_call: TRBJ1-1
clone_size: -

cdr3_nt: TGTGCCAGCAGCTATAGCGGGGCCTACGAGCAGTACTTC
cdr3_aa: CASSYSGAYEQYF
d_call: TRBD2
v_call: TRBV5-4
j_call: TRBJ2-7
clone_size: few

cdr3_nt: TGTGCCAGCAGCTTAGTGGCGCGGGGGGGCCCGTCTAGCACAGATACGCAGTATTTT
cdr3_aa: CASSLVARGGPSSTDTQYF
d_call: TRBD2
v_call: TRBV7-2
j_call: TRBJ2-3
clone_size: -

cdr3_nt: TGTGCCAGCAGTTTATCGATAGAACGGACAGATACGCAGTATTTT
cdr3_aa: CASSLSIERTDTQYF
d_call: -
v_call: TRBV27
j_call: TRBJ2-3
clone_size: -

cdr3_nt: TGTGCCACAGGGACAGGGACGGAAGGCTACACCTTC
cdr3_aa: CATGTGTEGYTF
d_call: TRBD1
v_call: TRBV10-3
j_call: TRBJ1-2
clone_size: -

cdr3_nt: TGTGCCAGCAGCTTGGTCAGGGGCCCGGGTACCTTC
cdr3_aa: CASSLVRGPGTF
d_call: -
v_call: TRBV5-6
j_call: TRBJ1-2
clone_size: -

cdr3_nt: TGTGCCAGCAGTCGACAGGGGCCTACAGATACGCAGTATTTT
cdr3_aa: CASSRQGPTDTQYF
d_call: TRBD1
v_call: TRBV16
j_call: TRBJ2-3
clone_size: once

cdr3_nt: TGTGCCAGCAGCGTAGATAGTACTGCCTACAATGAGCAGTTCTTC
cdr3_aa: CASSVDSTAYNEQFF
d_call: -
v_call: TRBV9
j_call: TRBJ2-1
clone_size: -

cdr3_nt: TGTGCCAGCAGTTCCTCCCCGACTAGCGGGGTTGTCAATGAGCAGTTCTTC
cdr3_aa: CASSSSPTSGVVNEQFF
d_call: TRBD2
v_call: TRBV28
j_call: TRBJ2-1
clone_size: few

cdr3_nt: TGTGCCACCAGCAGAGTCAGGACAGGCGCCTACAATGAGCAGTTCTTC
cdr3_aa: CATSRVRTGAYNEQFF
d_call: TRBD1
v_call: TRBV15
j_call: TRBJ2-1
clone_size: -

cdr3_nt: TGTGCCAGCAGCTTAGTGTCGGGAGGTCTTCTACCCAATGAGCAGTTCTTC
cdr3_aa: CASSLVSGGLLPNEQFF
d_call: TRBD2
v_call: TRBV7-2
j_call: TRBJ2-1
clone_size: -

cdr3_nt: TGTGCCAGTAGTACCCCGGGACTAGCGACATTTTTGACCGGGGAGGAGACCCAGTACTTC
cdr3_aa: CASSTPGLATFLTGEETQYF
d_call: TRBD2
v_call: TRBV19
j_call: TRBJ2-5
clone_size: -

cdr3_nt: TGTGCCAGCAGCTTAGGGGGCAGGGGTGATGACGAGCAGTACTTC
cdr3_aa: CASSLGGRGDDEQYF
d_call: -
v_call: TRBV11-1
j_call: TRBJ2-7
clone_size: -

cdr3_nt: TGCAGCGTTGATTTTCGGACAGGTCGATCTAACTATGGCTACACCTTC
cdr3_aa: CSVDFRTGRSNYGYTF
d_call: TRBD1
v_call: TRBV29-1
j_call: TRBJ1-2
clone_size: -

cdr3_nt: TGCGCCAGCAGCTTGGTAAGGGGGTTCAACTATGGCTACACCTTC
cdr3_aa: CASSLVRGFNYGYTF
d_call: -
v_call: TRBV5-1
j_call: TRBJ1-2
clone_size: -

cdr3_nt: TGTGCCAGCAGCTTAGTTGCGAGCTCTGGGGCCAACGTCCTGACTTTC
cdr3_aa: CASSLVASSGANVLTF
d_call: -
v_call: TRBV7-9
j_call: TRBJ2-6
clone_size: -

cdr3_nt: TGTGCCAGCAGTTCTGGTGCAGGGGGGCGCACAGATACGCAGTATTTT
cdr3_aa: CASSSGAGGRTDTQYF
d_call: -
v_call: TRBV25-1
j_call: TRBJ2-3
clone_size: -

cdr3_nt: TGTGCCTGGAGGTTGTTTAGGGGGACTAGCGGGAGGGACTACGAGCAGTACTTC
cdr3_aa: CAWRLFRGTSGRDYEQYF
d_call: TRBD2
v_call: TRBV30
j_call: TRBJ2-7
clone_size: -

cdr3_nt: TGCGCCAGCAGCTTGGAACGGGGCGGGAGCGACACAGATACGCAGTATTTT
cdr3_aa: CASSLERGGSDTDTQYF
d_call: TRBD2
v_call: TRBV5-1
j_call: TRBJ2-3
clone_size: once

cdr3_nt: TGTGCCATCAGTGGGCCGGGGTTAGATATGGGCACAGATACGCAGTATTTT
cdr3_aa: CAISGPGLDMGTDTQYF
d_call: -
v_call: TRBV10-3
j_call: TRBJ2-3
clone_size: -

cdr3_nt: TGCGCCAGCAGCCAAGAACCCTGGACAGGGGAGCCCTACAATGAGCAGTTCTTC
cdr3_aa: CASSQEPWTGEPYNEQFF
d_call: TRBD1
v_call: TRBV4-1
j_call: TRBJ2-1
clone_size: -

cdr3_nt: TGTGCCAGTAGTCCGGGAGAGGGCAAGGAGACCCAGTACTTC
cdr3_aa: CASSPGEGKETQYF
d_call: -
v_call: TRBV19
j_call: TRBJ2-5
clone_size: -

cdr3_nt: TGTGCCAGCAGCAAAAGAACGGTGGGGGGAGAGTACACCGGGGAGCTGTTTTTT
cdr3_aa: CASSKRTVGGEYTGELFF
d_call: -
v_call: TRBV7-8
j_call: TRBJ2-2
clone_size: -

cdr3_nt: TGTGCCAGCAGCTTGGAGGCTTTAGCGGGAAGCACAGATACGCAGTATTTT
cdr3_aa: CASSLEALAGSTDTQYF
d_call: TRBD2
v_call: TRBV5-5
j_call: TRBJ2-3
clone_size: -

cdr3_nt: TGTGCCAGCAGCCCCTCTCCGTCGGCGGGGCTGCGCGGCGAGCAGTACTTC
cdr3_aa: CASSPSPSAGLRGEQYF
d_call: -
v_call: TRBV9
j_call: TRBJ2-7
clone_size: -

cdr3_nt: TGTGCCAGCAGCTTATTCGGGCAGTACTTC
cdr3_aa: CASSLFGQYF
d_call: -
v_call: TRBV13
j_call: TRBJ2-7
clone_size: once

cdr3_nt: TGTGCCAGCAGCTTGGCGGACAGTGAAGCTTTCTTT
cdr3_aa: CASSLADSEAFF
d_call: -
v_call: TRBV5-4
j_call: TRBJ1-1
clone_size: -

cdr3_nt: TGTGCCATCAGTGTCGAGTCGTCCAGACACCCTTATGGCTACACCTTC
cdr3_aa: CAISVESSRHPYGYTF
d_call: -
v_call: TRBV10-3
j_call: TRBJ1-2
clone_size: few

cdr3_nt: TGTGCCAGTAAGGGGGCTGAAGGCTACACCTTC
cdr3_aa: CASKGAEGYTF
d_call: TRBD1
v_call: TRBV19
j_call: TRBJ1-2
clone_size: -

cdr3_nt: TGTGCCAGCAAAGGAGGCCAGGGGGTTCAGCCCCAGCATTTT
cdr3_aa: CASKGGQGVQPQHF
d_call: TRBD1
v_call: TRBV28
j_call: TRBJ1-5
clone_size: -

cdr3_nt: TGTGCCAGCTCACCTCGACCGGGACAGGGCTTATCCTACGAGCAGTACTTC
cdr3_aa: CASSPRPGQGLSYEQYF
d_call: TRBD1
v_call: TRBV18
j_call: TRBJ2-7
clone_size: once

cdr3_nt: TGTGCCAGTAGTAACGGACAGACTTCCTATGGCTACACCTTC
cdr3_aa: CASSNGQTSYGYTF
d_call: -
v_call: TRBV19
j_call: TRBJ1-2
clone_size: few

cdr3_nt: TGCGCCAGCAGCTTACCGACTAGCTCAGAGACCCAGTACTTC
cdr3_aa: CASSLPTSSETQYF
d_call: TRBD2
v_call: TRBV5-1
j_call: TRBJ2-5
clone_size: -